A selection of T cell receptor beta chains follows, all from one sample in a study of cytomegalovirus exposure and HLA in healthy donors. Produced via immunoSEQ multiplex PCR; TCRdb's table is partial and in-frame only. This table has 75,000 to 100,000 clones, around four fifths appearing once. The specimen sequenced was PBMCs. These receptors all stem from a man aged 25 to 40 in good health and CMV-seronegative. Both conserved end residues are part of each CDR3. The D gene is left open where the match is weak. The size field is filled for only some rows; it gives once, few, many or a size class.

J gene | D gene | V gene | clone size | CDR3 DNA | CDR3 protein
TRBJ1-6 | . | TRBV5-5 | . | TGTGCCAGCAGCGAAAGAGAGCCTTCAGGGGTCCCCGATTCACCCCTCCACTTT | CASSEREPSGVPDSPLHF
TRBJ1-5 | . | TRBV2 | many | TGTGCCAGCAGTAACTGGGCCAATCAGCCCCAGCATTTT | CASSNWANQPQHF
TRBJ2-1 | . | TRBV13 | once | TGTGCCAGCAGCTTAGTCCGCGGGCACTACAATGAGCAGTTCTTC | CASSLVRGHYNEQFF
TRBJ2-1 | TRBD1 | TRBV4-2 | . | TGTGCCAGCAGCCAAGATAAGGGGGCTGTAGAGGTTGTATACAATGAGCAGTTCTTC | CASSQDKGAVEVVYNEQFF
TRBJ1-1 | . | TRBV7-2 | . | TGTGCCAGCACAACAAACACTGAAGCTTTCTTT | CASTTNTEAFF
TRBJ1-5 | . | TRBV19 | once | TGTGCCAGTAGTATAGTTGGGACACAGAATCAGCCCCAGCATTTT | CASSIVGTQNQPQHF
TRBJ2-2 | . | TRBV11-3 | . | TGTGCCAGCAGTTCCCCGAGGAACACCGGGGAGCTGTTTTTT | CASSSPRNTGELFF
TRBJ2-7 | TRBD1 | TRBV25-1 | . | TGTGCCAGCAGTGGACAGGGGGCGGGATACGAGCAGTACTTC | CASSGQGAGYEQYF
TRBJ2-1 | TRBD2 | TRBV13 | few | TGTGCCAGCAGCTTCATAAGCGGGGGGCCCCCACAGCAGTTCTTC | CASSFISGGPPQQFF
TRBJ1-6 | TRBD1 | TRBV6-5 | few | TGTGCCAGCAGTTACTGGGGACAGTCGGATTCACCCCTCCACTTT | CASSYWGQSDSPLHF
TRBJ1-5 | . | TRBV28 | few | TGTGCCAGCAGCCCACGACAGCCTAATCAGCCCCAGCATTTT | CASSPRQPNQPQHF
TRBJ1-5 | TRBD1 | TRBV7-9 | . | TGTGCCAGCAGCTACGGACAGGGGGTTGATCAGCCCCAGCATTTT | CASSYGQGVDQPQHF
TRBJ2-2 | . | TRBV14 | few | TGTGCCAGCAGCCCCAGGGCGCGGCTACTAAACACCGGGGAGCTGTTTTTT | CASSPRARLLNTGELFF
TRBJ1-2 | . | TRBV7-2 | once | TGTGCCAGCAGCTTACAGGTCAGCTATGGCTACACCTTC | CASSLQVSYGYTF
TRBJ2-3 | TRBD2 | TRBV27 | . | TGTGCCAGCAGCCCGGGGGGGGGTCGGGGAGATACGCAGTATTTT | CASSPGGGRGDTQYF
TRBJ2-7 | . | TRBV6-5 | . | TGTGCCAGCAGTTACTCGCCGACAGGTGCCTCCTACGAGCAGTACTTC | CASSYSPTGASYEQYF
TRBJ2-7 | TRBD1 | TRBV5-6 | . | TGTGCCAGCAGCATGACAGGGGAATACTACGAGCAGTACTTC | CASSMTGEYYEQYF
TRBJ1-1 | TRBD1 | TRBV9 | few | TGTGCCAGCAGCTCCAGACAGGGCGGTGAAGCTTTCTTT | CASSSRQGGEAFF
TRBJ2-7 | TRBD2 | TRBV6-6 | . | TGTGCCAGCAGTACCGGACTAGCGGGGTCCTACGAGCAGTACTTC | CASSTGLAGSYEQYF
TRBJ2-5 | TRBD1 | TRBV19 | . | TGTGCCAGTAGCGCCGGGACAGGGAACCAAGAGACCCAGTACTTC | CASSAGTGNQETQYF
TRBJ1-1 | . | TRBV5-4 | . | TGTGCCAGCAGCTTCCAACAGGGAAGCACTGAAGCTTTCTTT | CASSFQQGSTEAFF
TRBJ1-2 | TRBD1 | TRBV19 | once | TGTGCCAGTAGTATTCCGGGACAGGGAGACTACACCTTC | CASSIPGQGDYTF
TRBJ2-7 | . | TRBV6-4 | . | TGTGCCAGCAGTGACTCTGAGGTCGACTACGAGCAGTACTTC | CASSDSEVDYEQYF
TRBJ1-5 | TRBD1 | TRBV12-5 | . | TGTGCTAGTGGTTTGAGGGACAGAAGCAATCAGCCCCAGCATTTT | CASGLRDRSNQPQHF
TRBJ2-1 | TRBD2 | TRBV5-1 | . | TGCGCCAGCAGCTTGAGGGGACTAGCGGACAATGAGCAGTTCTTC | CASSLRGLADNEQFF
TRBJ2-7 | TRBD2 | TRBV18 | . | TGTGCCAGCTCACCAGGGGCTAGCGGGCCCTCCTACGAGCAGTACTTC | CASSPGASGPSYEQYF
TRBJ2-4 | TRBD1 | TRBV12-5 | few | TGTGCTAGTGGTACCGGGACAGCCCCCGGATTGGGAAACATTCAGTACTTC | CASGTGTAPGLGNIQYF
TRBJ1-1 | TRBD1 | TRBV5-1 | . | TGCGCCAGCAGTCCGACAGGGGCGATGGACACTGAAGCTTTCTTT | CASSPTGAMDTEAFF
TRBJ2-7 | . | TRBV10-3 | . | TGTGCCATTCGGACAGACTTCTCCTACGAGCAGTACTTC | CAIRTDFSYEQYF
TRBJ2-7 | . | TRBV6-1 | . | TGTGCCAGCAGTGCAGGGTCCCACGAGCAGTACTTC | CASSAGSHEQYF
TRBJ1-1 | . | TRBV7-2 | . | TGTGCCAGCAGCAATCAGGGAAGGGCTTTCTTT | CASSNQGRAFF
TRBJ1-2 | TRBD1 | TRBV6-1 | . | TGTGCCAGCAGGGAGCCGACAGGGAGTTATGGCTACACCTTC | CASREPTGSYGYTF
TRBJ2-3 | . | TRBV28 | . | TGTGCCAGCAGTTCTTCCGGCACAGATACGCAGTATTTT | CASSSSGTDTQYF
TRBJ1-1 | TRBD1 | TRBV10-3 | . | TGTGCCATCAGTGAGGCAGTCTGGGGACAGGGGGCGCGGGGAGAAGCTTTCTTT | CAISEAVWGQGARGEAFF
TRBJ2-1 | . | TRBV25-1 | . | TGTGCCAGCCGAGAAACAGGGTTCTACAATGAGCAGTTCTTC | CASRETGFYNEQFF
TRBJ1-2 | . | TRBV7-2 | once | TGTGCCAGCAGCCCAGAGGTGGCCGTATCCTATGGCTACACCTTC | CASSPEVAVSYGYTF
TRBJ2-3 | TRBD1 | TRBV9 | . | TGTGCCAGCAGCGCCTATCAGGGGGCGGGCACAGATACGCAGTATTTT | CASSAYQGAGTDTQYF
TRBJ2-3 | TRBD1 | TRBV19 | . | TGTGCCAGTAGCTCTGAGGGGGCTAAAGATACGCAGTATTTT | CASSSEGAKDTQYF
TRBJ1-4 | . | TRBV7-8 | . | TGTGCCAGCAGCTTACACTGGAATGAAAAACTGTTTTTT | CASSLHWNEKLFF
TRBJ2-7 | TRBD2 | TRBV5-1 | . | TGCGCCAGCAGCCCGGAGGGACTAGCGATTTCCGAGCAGTACTTC | CASSPEGLAISEQYF
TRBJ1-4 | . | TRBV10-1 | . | TGCGCCAGCAGTGCTGGGACAAGCGAAAAACTGTTTTTT | CASSAGTSEKLFF
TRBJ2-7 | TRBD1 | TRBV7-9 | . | TGTGCCAGCAGCTTGGGACAGGGGTTTCAGGACGAGCAGTACTTC | CASSLGQGFQDEQYF
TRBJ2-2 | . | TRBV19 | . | TGTGCCAGTAGTATACGAGGAGAACATAAGAACACCGGGGAGCTGTTTTTT | CASSIRGEHKNTGELFF
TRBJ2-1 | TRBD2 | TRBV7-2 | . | TGTGCCAGCAGCTTAGATTTCGGTCTAGCGGGAGACAATGAGCAGTTCTTC | CASSLDFGLAGDNEQFF
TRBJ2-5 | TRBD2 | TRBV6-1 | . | TGTGCCAGCAGTGAACAAGCGGGGGGTTTTAGGGAGACCCAGTACTTC | CASSEQAGGFRETQYF
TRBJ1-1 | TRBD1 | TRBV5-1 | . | TGCGCCAGCAGCGGCCAGGGGGCGAACACTGAAGCTTTCTTT | CASSGQGANTEAFF
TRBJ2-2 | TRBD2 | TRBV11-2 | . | TGTGCCAGCAGCTTCCTAGCGGGAAACACCGGGGAGCTGTTTTTT | CASSFLAGNTGELFF
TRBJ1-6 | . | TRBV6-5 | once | TGTGCCAGCAGTTACGAGGGATTAAATTCACCCCTCCACTTT | CASSYEGLNSPLHF
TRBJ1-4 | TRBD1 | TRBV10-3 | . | TGTGCCGCTCGTACCGGGACAGGGAGCGAAAAACTGTTTTTT | CAARTGTGSEKLFF
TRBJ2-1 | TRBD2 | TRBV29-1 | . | TGCAGCGTTGAAGCGCGGGAGGGCCACAATGAGCAGTTCTTC | CSVEAREGHNEQFF
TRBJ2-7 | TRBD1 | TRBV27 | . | TGTGCCAGCAGTTTCCCGACAGGGGGCTGGGGGTGTCAGCTCTACGAGCAGTACTTC | CASSFPTGGWGCQLYEQYF
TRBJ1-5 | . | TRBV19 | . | TGTGCCAGTAGTATGGGGGAGGGGAACAATCAGCCCCAGCATTTT | CASSMGEGNNQPQHF
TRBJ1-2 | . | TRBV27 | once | TGTGCCAGCAGTTTAGGTAACGGTTTAAACTATGGCTACACCTTC | CASSLGNGLNYGYTF
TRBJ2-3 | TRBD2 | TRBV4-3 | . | TGCGCCAGCAGCCAGTTAGCGGGGGGTACGACAGATACGCAGTATTTT | CASSQLAGGTTDTQYF
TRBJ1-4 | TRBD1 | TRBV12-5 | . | TGTGCTAGTGGTTTGGTAGTTAGTCGACAGGGGGAGGAAAAACTGTTTTTT | CASGLVVSRQGEEKLFF
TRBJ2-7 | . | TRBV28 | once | TGTGCCAGCAGTCAAACAGGGTTCGAGCAGTACTTC | CASSQTGFEQYF